The source of this T cell receptor beta chain is a study of OX40 agonist ivuxolimab in advanced cancers. Study details: Ivuxolimab, an antibody acting as an agonist of OX40 (CD134), was used to treat patients.

Clones were read by immunoSEQ multiplex PCR, and TCRdb kept only the in-frame ones, dropping some. Altogether some 99,000 clones are present, about four fifths being singletons, with the ten largest covering 1.4% to 1.5%. This clonotype was obtained from an adult with an advanced solid tumor such as melanoma, head and neck, liver or kidney cancer. Source: CD4+ or CD8+ T cells sorted from blood, taken in a trial of the OX40 agonist ivuxolimab.

CDR3 protein: CACHGGPSDTQYF. The CDR3 DNA reads as TGTGCCTGTCATGGAGGGCCGTCAGATACGCAGTATTTT. This rearrangement joins TRBV28 to TRBJ2-3; possibly TRBD2 for D (6 bases). CDR1 and CDR2 from the germline V gene are MDHEN and SYDVKM. V lost 11 bases, J lost 4 bases, and 16 bases lay in between. CDR3 length: 13 amino acids.